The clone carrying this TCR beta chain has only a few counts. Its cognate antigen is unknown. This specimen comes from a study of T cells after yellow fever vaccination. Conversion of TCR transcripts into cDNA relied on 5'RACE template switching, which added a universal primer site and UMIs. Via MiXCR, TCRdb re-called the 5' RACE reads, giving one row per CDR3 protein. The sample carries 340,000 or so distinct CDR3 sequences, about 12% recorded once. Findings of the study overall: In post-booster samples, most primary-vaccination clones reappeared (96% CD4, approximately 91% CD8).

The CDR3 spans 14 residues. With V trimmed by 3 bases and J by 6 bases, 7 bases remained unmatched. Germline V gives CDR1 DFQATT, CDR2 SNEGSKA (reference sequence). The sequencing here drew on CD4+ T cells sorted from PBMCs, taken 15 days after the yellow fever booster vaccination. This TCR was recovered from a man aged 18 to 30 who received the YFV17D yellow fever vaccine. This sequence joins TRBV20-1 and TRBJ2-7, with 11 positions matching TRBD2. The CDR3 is CSARDSGGASEQYV. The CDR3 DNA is TGCAGTGCTAGGGATAGCGGGGGGGCTTCCGAGCAGTACGTC.